A selection of T cell receptor beta chains follows, all from one sample in a study of blood T cell repertoires in COVID-19. The data were produced by immunoSEQ multiplex PCR, yet TCRdb's version contains in-frame clones alone and is incomplete. The sample holds about 270,000 clones, about 82% seen once. The sequenced sample was peripheral blood. The receptors derive from an elderly woman with COVID-19, enrolled during active disease. CDR3s include the opening cysteine and the closing phenylalanine or tryptophan. A D gene is named only where the DNA matches it firmly. Some rows have no size entry. The others give once, few or many, or a class for an expanded clone.

clone_size,d_call,j_call,v_call,cdr3_nt,cdr3_aa
few,-,TRBJ1-5,TRBV19,TGTGCCAGTAGTGATGCGGTTTATAGCAATCAGCCCCAGCATTTT,CASSDAVYSNQPQHF
-,TRBD1,TRBJ2-7,TRBV5-5,TGTGCCAGCATGGTACGGGACAGCTCCTACGAGCAGTACTTC,CASMVRDSSYEQYF
-,TRBD1,TRBJ2-5,TRBV14,TGTGCCAGCAGCCACCTTACAGGGGGCGTGGAGACCCAGTACTTC,CASSHLTGGVETQYF
-,TRBD2,TRBJ2-5,TRBV24-1,TGTGCCACCAGTGGGATGACTAGCGGGGGGGCGGGAGAGACCCAGTACTTC,CATSGMTSGGAGETQYF
-,TRBD1,TRBJ2-1,TRBV30,TGTGCCTGGGAGGGGATCGGGACAGGGGGAAATGAGCAGTTCTTC,CAWEGIGTGGNEQFF
-,-,TRBJ2-7,TRBV29-1,TGCAGCGTTGAAGGGCCAAACGAGCAGTACTTC,CSVEGPNEQYF
-,-,TRBJ1-6,TRBV5-4,TGTGCCAGCAGCTCCCCACCGGGGATTGCTGGCTCACCCCTCCACTTT,CASSSPPGIAGSPLHF
-,-,TRBJ1-1,TRBV10-3,TGTGCCACACAGGATAACACTGAAGCTTTCTTT,CATQDNTEAFF
-,-,TRBJ2-7,TRBV6-6,TGTGCCAGCAGATACGGGCAGGCTTACGAGCAGTACTTC,CASRYGQAYEQYF
-,-,TRBJ1-1,TRBV3-1/TRBV3-2,TGTGCCAGCAGCCAAGACTGGAACACTGAAGCTTTCTTT,CASSQDWNTEAFF
-,TRBD1,TRBJ2-7,TRBV4-1,TGCGCCAGCAGCCAGTACAGGGGGGCCTCCTACGAGCAGTACTTC,CASSQYRGASYEQYF
few,-,TRBJ1-1,TRBV21-1,TGTGCCAGCAGTGCAGGGCGGCGCGAAGCTTTCTTT,CASSAGRREAFF
-,TRBD2,TRBJ2-5,TRBV6-2/TRBV6-3,TGTGCCAGCAGCAAACCGGGACTAGCGGGGGGGCAAGAGACCCAGTACTTC,CASSKPGLAGGQETQYF
-,-,TRBJ2-5,TRBV12-3/TRBV12-4,TGTGCCAGCAGTTTACGGGGTACAGAGACCCAGTACTTC,CASSLRGTETQYF
once,-,TRBJ1-5,TRBV4-3,TGCGCCAGCAGTCTAGACAGGAATCAGCCCCAGCATTTT,CASSLDRNQPQHF
-,TRBD1,TRBJ1-1,TRBV3-1/TRBV3-2,TGTGCCAGCAGACCCCGGGACAGATTGAACACTGAAGCTTTCTTT,CASRPRDRLNTEAFF
-,-,TRBJ2-5,TRBV5-4,TGTGCCAGCAGCTTGCAGAACGAAGAGACCCAGTACTTC,CASSLQNEETQYF
-,-,TRBJ1-4,TRBV28,TGTGCCAGCAGGCCACCGGGGGGAGAGGCTAATGAAAAACTGTTTTTT,CASRPPGGEANEKLFF
-,-,TRBJ2-2,TRBV14,TGTGCCAGCAGCCCCACTACGAACACCGGGGAGCTGTTTTTT,CASSPTTNTGELFF
-,-,TRBJ2-3,TRBV12-3/TRBV12-4,TGTGCCAGCAGTTACTCGAGACTCGGTACGCAGTATTTT,CASSYSRLGTQYF
-,-,TRBJ1-1,TRBV6-5,TGTGCCGGGTCCGAGGTAAAGAACACTGAAGCTTTCTTT,CAGSEVKNTEAFF
-,TRBD1,TRBJ2-2,TRBV7-2,TGTGCCAGCAGTCCTCAGGGGGCGAACACCGGGGAGCTGTTTTTT,CASSPQGANTGELFF
-,-,TRBJ1-3,TRBV6-1,TGTGCCAGCAGTGAAGGGCAGGGGATCTCTGGAAACACCATATATTTT,CASSEGQGISGNTIYF
-,TRBD1,TRBJ2-6,TRBV5-1,TGCGCCAGCAGTAAGGATCCGGGACAGGGAGACTCTGGGGCCAACGTCCTGACTTTC,CASSKDPGQGDSGANVLTF
-,TRBD1,TRBJ1-5,TRBV10-2,TGCGCCAGCAGGGGACAGCCTCGGGAGCCCCAGCATTTT,CASRGQPREPQHF
-,TRBD1,TRBJ2-1,TRBV28,TGTGCCAGCAGGACAGGGGGCAGGAATGAGCAGTTCTTC,CASRTGGRNEQFF
-,-,TRBJ2-5,TRBV6-2/TRBV6-3,TGTGCCAGCAGCCCGGGACTCTTCGGAGAGACCCAGTACTTC,CASSPGLFGETQYF
-,TRBD2,TRBJ2-1,TRBV28,TGTGCCAGCACCCAGCGGGGGGGCCGGGAGCAGTTCTTC,CASTQRGGREQFF
-,TRBD2,TRBJ2-3,TRBV2,TGTGCCTCTCAGCGGGGGGATAACGCAGATACGCAGTATTTT,CASQRGDNADTQYF
-,-,TRBJ1-3,TRBV6-5,TGTGCCAGCAGCTCCCCCAGGGATGGAAACACCATATATTTT,CASSSPRDGNTIYF
-,-,TRBJ2-3,TRBV6-5,TGTGCCAGCAGGGGAGGAACAGATACGCAGTATTTT,CASRGGTDTQYF
once,TRBD1,TRBJ2-1,TRBV5-4,TGTGCCAGCAGCCCCTCCCAGGGGGCACGGAATGAGCAGTTCTTC,CASSPSQGARNEQFF
-,-,TRBJ1-5,TRBV4-1,TGCGCCAGCAGCCAACTCGCGGGGAGGGTCCAATCACCCCAGCATTTT,CASSQLAGRVQSPQHF
-,-,TRBJ1-5,TRBV19,TGTGCCAGTAGTAAAATTCAGCAGCCCCAGCATTTT,CASSKIQQPQHF
-,-,TRBJ1-2,TRBV5-1,TGCGCCAGCAGCTCGACGGGGTCGATCGGCCCGTATGGCTACACCTTC,CASSSTGSIGPYGYTF
-,-,TRBJ1-5,TRBV7-9,TGTGCCAGCAGCTTTGGGCAGGGGATAGGACAGCCCCAGCATTTT,CASSFGQGIGQPQHF
-,-,TRBJ1-2,TRBV7-2,TGTGCCAGCAGCTTGGATCGGGAGTATGGCTACACCTTC,CASSLDREYGYTF
few,TRBD1,TRBJ1-5,TRBV19,TGTGCCAGTAGTATTATCGGACAGGGCGGCAATCAGCCCCAGCATTTT,CASSIIGQGGNQPQHF
-,-,TRBJ1-5,TRBV21-1,TGTGCCAGCAATACGACAGGGGGCGGATTTCAGCCCCAGCATTTT,CASNTTGGGFQPQHF
-,TRBD1,TRBJ1-2,TRBV18,TGTGCCAGCTCACCCCGGGACAGGGCAAACTATGGCTACACCTTC,CASSPRDRANYGYTF